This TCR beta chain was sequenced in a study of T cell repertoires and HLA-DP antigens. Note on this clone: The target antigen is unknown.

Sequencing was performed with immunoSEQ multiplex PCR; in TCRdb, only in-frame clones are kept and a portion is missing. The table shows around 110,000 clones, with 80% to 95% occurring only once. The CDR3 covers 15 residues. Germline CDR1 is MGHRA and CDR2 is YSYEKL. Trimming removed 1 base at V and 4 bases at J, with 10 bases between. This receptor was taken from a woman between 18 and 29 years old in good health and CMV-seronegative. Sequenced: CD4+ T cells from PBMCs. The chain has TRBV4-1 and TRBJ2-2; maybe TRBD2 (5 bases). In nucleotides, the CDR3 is TGCGCCAGCAGCCAAGTGTGGGGAGTCACCGGGGAGCTGTTTTTT. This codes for CASSQVWGVTGELFF.